The following is a T cell receptor beta chain sequence with its context. These data belong to a study of T-cell reconstitution after alpha-beta-depleted transplantation in children. TCRbeta library construction was performed incorporating unique molecular identifiers. From the PCR reads, TCRdb called clonotypes with MiXCR, one entry per CDR3 protein. The data contain about 210,000 distinct CDR3 sequences, approximately 17% of them singletons. Deletions cut 4 bases from V and 0 bases from J, with 10 bases between. The germline gives CDR1 SEHNR, CDR2 FQNEAQ (reference sequence). The CDR3 consists of 15 residues.

The source is a male patient aged 2-15 years who had a stem cell transplant for acute lymphoblastic leukemia, so the T cells may come from the graft donor. The gene calls are TRBV7-9 and TRBJ2-1, with D possibly TRBD2 on 5 matching bases. Material: PBMCs, mostly from graft donor cells, obtained 360 days after TCRalphabeta/CD19-depleted stem cell transplant. CDR3 DNA: TGTGCCAGCAGCTCTTCCCGGGGCTCCTACAATGAGCAGTTCTTC. As protein: CASSSSRGSYNEQFF. Supplemented by reference TRBV7-9 and TRBJ2-1, the full variable domain reads DTGVSQNPRHKITKRGQNVTFRCDPISEHNRLYWYRQTLGQGPEFLTYFQNEAQLEKSRLLSDRFSAERPKGSFSTLEIQRTEQGDSAMYLCASSSSRGSYNEQFFGPGTRLTVL.